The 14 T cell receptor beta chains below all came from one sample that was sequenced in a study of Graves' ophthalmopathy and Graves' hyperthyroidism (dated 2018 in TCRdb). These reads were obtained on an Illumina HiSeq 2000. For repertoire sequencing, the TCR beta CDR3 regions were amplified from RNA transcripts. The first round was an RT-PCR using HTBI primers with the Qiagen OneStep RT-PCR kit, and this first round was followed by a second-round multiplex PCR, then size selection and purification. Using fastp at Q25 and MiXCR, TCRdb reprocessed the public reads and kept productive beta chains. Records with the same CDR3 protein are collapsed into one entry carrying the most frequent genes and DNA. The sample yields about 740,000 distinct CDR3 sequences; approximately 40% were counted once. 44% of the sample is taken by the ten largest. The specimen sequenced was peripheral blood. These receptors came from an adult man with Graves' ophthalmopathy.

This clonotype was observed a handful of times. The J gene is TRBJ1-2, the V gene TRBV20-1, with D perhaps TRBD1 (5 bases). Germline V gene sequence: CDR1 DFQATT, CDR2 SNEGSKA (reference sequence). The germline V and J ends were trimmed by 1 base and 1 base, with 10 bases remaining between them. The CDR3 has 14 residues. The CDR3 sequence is CSARVGTDNYGYTF. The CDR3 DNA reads TGCAGTGCTAGAGTCGGGACGGATAACTATGGCTACACCTTC.

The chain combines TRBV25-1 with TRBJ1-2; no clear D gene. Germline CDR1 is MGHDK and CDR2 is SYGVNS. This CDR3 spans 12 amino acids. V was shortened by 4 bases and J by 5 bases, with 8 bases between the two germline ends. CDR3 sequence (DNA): TGTGCCAGCAGTGGGGCAGAGTATGGCTACACCTTC. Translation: CASSGAEYGYTF.

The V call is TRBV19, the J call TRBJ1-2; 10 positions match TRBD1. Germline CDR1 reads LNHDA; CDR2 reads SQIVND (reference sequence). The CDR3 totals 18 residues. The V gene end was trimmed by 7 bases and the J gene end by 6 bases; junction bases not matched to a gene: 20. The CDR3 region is CASTDRPPRDRGKNGYTF. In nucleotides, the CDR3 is TGTGCCAGTACCGACCGACCACCCCGGGACAGGGGAAAGAATGGCTACACCTTC.

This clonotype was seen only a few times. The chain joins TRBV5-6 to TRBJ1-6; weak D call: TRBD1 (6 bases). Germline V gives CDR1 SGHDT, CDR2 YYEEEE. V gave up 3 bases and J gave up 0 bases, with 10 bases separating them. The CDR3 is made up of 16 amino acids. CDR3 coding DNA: TGTGCCAGCAGCTCGGACAGTGGCTCCTATAATTCACCCCTCCACTTT. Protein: CASSSDSGSYNSPLHF. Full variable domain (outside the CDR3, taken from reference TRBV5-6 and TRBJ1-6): DAGVTQSPTHLIKTRGQQVTLRCSPKSGHDTVSWYQQALGQGPQFIFQYYEEEERQRGNFPDRFSGHQFPNYSSELNVNALLLGDSALYLCASSSDSGSYNSPLHFGNGTRLTVT.

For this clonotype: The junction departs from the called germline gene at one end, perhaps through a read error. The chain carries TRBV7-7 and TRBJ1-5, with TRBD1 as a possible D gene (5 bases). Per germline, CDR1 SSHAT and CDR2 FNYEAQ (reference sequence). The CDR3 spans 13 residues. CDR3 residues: CASSLGQGETQHF. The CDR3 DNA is TGTGCTAGCAGTCTCGGGCAGGGAGAGACCCAGCATTTT.

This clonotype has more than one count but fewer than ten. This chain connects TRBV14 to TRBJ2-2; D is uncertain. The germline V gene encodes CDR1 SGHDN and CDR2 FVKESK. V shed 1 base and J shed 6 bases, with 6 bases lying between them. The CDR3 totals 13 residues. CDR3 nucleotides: TGTGCCAGCAGCCAAGTTTTCCCCGGGGAGCTGTTTTTT. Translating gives CASSQVFPGELFF.

CDR3: CASSPPSGSETQYF. DNA of the CDR3: TGTGCCAGCTCACCCCCTAGCGGGTCAGAGACCCAGTACTTC. The chain is built from TRBV10-3 and TRBJ2-5, with 8 positions matching TRBD2. V gave up 10 bases and J gave up 4 bases; unmatched junction bases: 11. This CDR3 is 14 amino acids long. Looked up from germline, CDR1 is ENHRY and CDR2 is SYGVKD.

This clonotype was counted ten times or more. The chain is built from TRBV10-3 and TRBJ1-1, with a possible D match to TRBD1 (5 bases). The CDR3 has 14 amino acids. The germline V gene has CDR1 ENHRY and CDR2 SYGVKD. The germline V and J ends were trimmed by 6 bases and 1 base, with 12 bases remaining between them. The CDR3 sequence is CAIRAGTGNTEAFF. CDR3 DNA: TGTGCCATCAGAGCCGGGACGGGGAACACTGAAGCTTTCTTT.

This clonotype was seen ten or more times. CDR3: CASSLASDSSGANVLTF. The CDR3 DNA sequence: TGTGCCAGCAGCTTAGCTAGCGACAGCTCTGGGGCCAACGTCCTGACTTTC. This chain connects TRBV7-2 to TRBJ2-6; D is possibly TRBD1 or TRBD2 (5 bases each). Per germline, CDR1 SGHTA and CDR2 FQGNSA. The CDR3 runs 17 residues. Trimming removed 0 bases at V and 0 bases at J, with 9 bases between.

CDR3 DNA sequence: TGTGCCAGCTCATACAGGGGGACCCAAGAGACCCAGTACTTC. Translation gives CASSYRGTQETQYF. This chain connects TRBV2 to TRBJ2-5; 8 bases line up with TRBD1. V lost 8 bases, J lost 1 base, and 6 bases stayed unmatched. The CDR3 sequence is 14 residues long. CDR1 is SNHLY, CDR2 FYNNEI, per germline.

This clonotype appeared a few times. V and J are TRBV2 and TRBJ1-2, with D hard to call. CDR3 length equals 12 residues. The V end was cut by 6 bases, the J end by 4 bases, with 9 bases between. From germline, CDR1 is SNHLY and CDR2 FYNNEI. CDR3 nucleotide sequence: TGTGCCAGCAGCGCGGGATCCTATGGCTACACCTTC. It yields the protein CASSAGSYGYTF.

This CDR3 reads CASSQGTGVGAEAFF. The DNA of the CDR3 is TGCGCCAGCAGCCAGGGGACAGGGGTAGGCGCTGAAGCTTTCTTT. The chain has TRBV4-3 and TRBJ1-1, with 10 bases identical to TRBD1. The CDR3 sequence is 15 residues long. The germline CDR1 and CDR2 sequences are LGHNA and YSLEER. V shed 3 bases and J 6 bases; nucleotides not matched to a gene: 7.

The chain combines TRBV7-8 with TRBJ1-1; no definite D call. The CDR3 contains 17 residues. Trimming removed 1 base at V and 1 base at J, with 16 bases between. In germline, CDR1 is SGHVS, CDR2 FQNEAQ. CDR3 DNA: TGTGCCAGCAGCTTAGGGAGGCATTACGGGAGGAACACTGAAGCTTTCTTT. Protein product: CASSLGRHYGRNTEAFF.

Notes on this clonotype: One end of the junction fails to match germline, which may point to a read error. In DNA form, the CDR3 reads TGCAGCGTTGATGGCACCTCTGGGGCCAACGTCCTGATTTTC. This encodes CSVDGTSGANVLIF. V and J are TRBV29-1 and TRBJ2-6; a weak D match, TRBD1 (5 bases). Germline loops: CDR1 SQVTM, CDR2 ANQGSEA. This CDR3 is built from 14 residues.